One sample yielded the 22 T cell receptor beta chains listed below, sequenced in a study of beta chain features in type 1 diabetes (dated by TCRdb to about 2018). Library preparation used the immunoSEQ multiplex PCR assay. The entire isolated RNA was reverse transcribed using the High Capacity cDNA Reverse Transcription Kit, and thus expressed TCRB transcripts were sequenced. TCRdb obtained this table from immuneACCESS and retained in-frame rearrangements with V and J assigned. These tables miss some clones; where compared with another copy, unresolved V genes account for less than half of the shortfall, and the remainder is unexplained. The sample table contains 400,000 to 600,000 clones; only one count was recorded for around 30% of them. The top ten clonotypes cover 0.065% of the sample. Sample: naive CD4+ T cells from blood. The cell subset or site label of this sample denotes: true naive CD4+ T cells. The origin of the receptors is a man aged 18 to 29 in good health.

The chain couples TRBV29-1 to TRBJ2-7; possible D gene TRBD2, 6 bases. This CDR3 is 13 amino acids long. V lost 5 bases and J 1 base, leaving 12 bases between the germline ends. The germline V gene encodes CDR1 SQVTM and CDR2 ANQGSEA. The CDR3 sequence is CSVLGEVSYEQYF. CDR3 DNA sequence: TGCAGCGTTTTAGGGGAGGTATCCTACGAGCAGTACTTC.

This chain uses TRBV28 with TRBJ2-5, with TRBD1 matching over 9 bases. Germline values: CDR1 MDHEN, CDR2 SYDVKM. CDR3 length: 16 amino acids. Trimming cost V 5 bases and J 2 bases; bases outside gene matches: 9. CDR3 in DNA: TGTGCCAGCAGTCCCTCGACAGGGGGAAGGCAAGAGACCCAGTACTTC. Residues: CASSPSTGGRQETQYF.

V and J are TRBV30 and TRBJ1-5; D is unclear. Trimming took 2 bases from V and 4 from J, leaving 9 bases between them. The CDR3 is 13 residues long. Germline loops: CDR1 GTSNPN, CDR2 SVGIG (reference sequence). This CDR3 is CAWSTSPNQPQHF. CDR3 DNA: TGTGCCTGGAGTACCAGCCCGAATCAGCCCCAGCATTTT.

The chain combines TRBV28 with TRBJ2-7; 15 bases line up with TRBD2. Losses at the gene ends were 0 bases for V and 0 bases for J; bases not matched to a gene: 6. CDR1 is MDHEN and CDR2 is SYDVKM in the germline V gene. The CDR3 is 19 residues long. The CDR3: CASSLWGTSGRLISYEQYF. The CDR3 nucleotides are TGTGCCAGCAGTTTATGGGGGACTAGCGGGAGGCTCATCTCCTACGAGCAGTACTTC.

This clone was observed a handful of times. The chain links TRBV14 to TRBJ2-1, with D maybe TRBD1 (5 bases). This CDR3 comprises 15 residues. The germline CDR1 and CDR2 sequences are SGHDN and FVKESK. The V gene lost 4 bases and the J gene lost 4 bases, with 14 bases spanning the gap. The CDR3 sequence is CASSPQAGRYNEQFF. CDR3 coding DNA: TGTGCCAGCAGCCCTCAGGCAGGGCGGTACAATGAGCAGTTCTTC. Full variable domain (missing parts from reference TRBV14 and TRBJ2-1): EAGVTQFPSHSVIEKGQTVTLRCDPISGHDNLYWYRRVMGKEIKFLLHFVKESKQDESGMPNNRFLAERTGGTYSTLKVQPAELEDSGVYFCASSPQAGRYNEQFFGPGTRLTVL.

The chain has TRBV25-1 and TRBJ1-3; D not certain. The V end lost 4 bases, the J end lost 4 bases, and 11 bases lay between the germline ends. Germline values: CDR1 MGHDK, CDR2 SYGVNS. The CDR3 contains 14 residues. In nucleotides, the CDR3 is TGTGCCAGCAGTGGGACCGGTGGGGGAAACACCATATATTTT. Encoded protein: CASSGTGGGNTIYF.

This clone was seen a few times. The J gene is TRBJ2-2, the V gene TRBV9; 12 nucleotides line up with TRBD2. The CDR3 spans 17 residues. CDR1 and CDR2 (germline): SGDLS, YYNGEE. V shed 5 bases, J shed 4 bases, and the junction held 9 bases outside the gene matches. The CDR3 loop is CASSIGLAGSFTGELFF. CDR3 nucleotides: TGTGCCAGCAGTATCGGACTAGCGGGAAGTTTCACCGGGGAGCTGTTTTTT.

This clone showed up just once. Other DNA sequences from this sample encode an identical CDR3 as well. The gene calls are TRBV6-5 and TRBJ2-7, with D perhaps being TRBD1 or TRBD2 (5 bases each). The ends were cut back, 3 bases at V and 2 bases at J, with 11 bases in the middle. Germline V gene lookup returns CDR1 MNHEY and CDR2 SVGAGI. This CDR3 has 14 amino acids. The DNA for the CDR3 is TGTGCCAGCAGTTATAAGGGGCGGGCCTACGAGCAGTACTTC. Its translation is CASSYKGRAYEQYF.

This clone was detected only a few times. The chain combines TRBV9 with TRBJ2-1; D not certain. The V and J ends lost 2 bases and 10 bases respectively, with 19 bases between them. Looked up from germline, CDR1 is SGDLS and CDR2 is YYNGEE. The CDR3 is made up of 15 amino acids. The CDR3 DNA follows: TGTGCCAGCAGCGTCGAGGCCTTCTCGTGGCGGGAGCAGTTCTTC. Residues: CASSVEAFSWREQFF. Full variable domain (rest looked up from reference TRBV9 and TRBJ2-1): DSGVTQTPKHLITATGQRVTLRCSPRSGDLSVYWYQQSLDQGLQFLIQYYNGEERAKGNILERFSAQQFPDLHSELNLSSLELGDSALYFCASSVEAFSWREQFFGPGTRLTVL.

This clone was recorded a few times. J is TRBJ2-7 and V is TRBV29-1; tentatively, D is TRBD2 (6 bases). This CDR3 is built from 12 residues. Germline lookup yields CDR1 SQVTM and CDR2 ANQGSEA. V was cut by 4 bases and J by 6 bases, with 13 bases left in between. The CDR3: CSVGLGGVEQYF. The DNA for the CDR3 is TGCAGCGTTGGCCTCGGAGGGGTCGAGCAGTACTTC.

A few counts support this clone. The gene calls are TRBV7-6 and TRBJ2-7; 8 positions agree with TRBD1. The CDR3 has 15 residues. V was pared by 4 bases and J by 1 base, with 6 bases of the junction left unmatched. The germline gives CDR1 SGHVS, CDR2 FNYEAQ. The CDR3 sequence: CASSSPDRASYEQYF. CDR3 bases: TGTGCCAGCAGCTCCCCGGACAGGGCGTCCTACGAGCAGTACTTC.

The chain has TRBV7-2 and TRBJ1-2; possibly TRBD1 for D (5 bases). This CDR3 region has 14 residues. Per the germline V gene, CDR1 is SGHTA and CDR2 is FQGNSA. Trimming took off 4 bases at V and 3 bases at J, with 12 bases between the two ends. The CDR3 sequence is CASSSREGHYGYTF. The CDR3 DNA reads TGTGCCAGCAGCTCGCGGGAGGGGCACTATGGCTACACCTTC.

This clone was picked up a small number of times. This chain uses TRBV10-3 with TRBJ2-3, with D maybe TRBD2 (6 bases). V was pared by 6 bases and J by 4 bases, with 14 bases between. Germline CDR1 reads ENHRY; CDR2 reads SYGVKD. The CDR3 consists of 14 residues. CDR3 residues: CAIRPSGRPDTQYF. The CDR3 region has the DNA TGTGCCATCAGACCATCCGGGAGACCAGATACGCAGTATTTT.

This rearrangement joins TRBV5-1 to TRBJ2-7, with 7 bases lining up with TRBD1. The J segment lost 2 bases and the V segment lost 4 bases, leaving 6 bases of the junction unmatched. CDR1 is SGHRS, CDR2 YFSETQ, per germline. The CDR3 runs to 14 residues. The CDR3 is CASSPLQGTYEQYF. CDR3 DNA sequence: TGCGCCAGCAGCCCGTTACAGGGGACCTACGAGCAGTACTTC.

The V gene is TRBV6-6, the J gene TRBJ2-7, with D unresolved. The CDR3 sequence is 14 residues long. The ends were cut back, 2 bases at V and 0 bases at J, with 8 bases in the middle. Germline values: CDR1 MNHNY, CDR2 SVGAGI (reference sequence). The CDR3 spells CASSYRPLSYEQYF. In nucleotides, the CDR3 is TGTGCCAGCAGTTACAGGCCCCTCTCCTACGAGCAGTACTTC.

The CDR3 here is CASRGSGTEAFF. CDR3 nucleotide sequence: TGTGCCAGCCGGGGGTCGGGCACTGAAGCTTTCTTT. The genes are TRBV28 and TRBJ1-1, with D possibly matching TRBD1 (5 bases). Germline CDR1 reads MDHEN; CDR2 reads SYDVKM. The CDR3 spans 12 residues. The V end was cut by 8 bases, the J end by 4 bases, with 11 bases between.

This clone was found a few times. This sequence joins TRBV27 and TRBJ2-3; 9 nucleotides agree with TRBD2. The V and J ends lost 3 bases and 8 bases, in that order; junction bases with no gene match: 6. The germline CDR1 and CDR2 sequences are MNHEY and SMNVEV (reference sequence). The CDR3 has 14 amino acids. This CDR3 reads CASSFIGGGGTQYF. As DNA, the CDR3 is TGTGCCAGCAGTTTTATCGGCGGGGGGGGTACGCAGTATTTT.

This clone has a handful of counts. This sequence joins TRBV28 and TRBJ2-1; weak D call: TRBD2 (6 bases). The CDR3 is 14 amino acids. Per the germline V gene, CDR1 is MDHEN and CDR2 is SYDVKM. V gave up 3 bases and J gave up 12 bases, with 18 bases separating them. The CDR3 bases are TGTGCCAGCAGTTTTGGCGGGATATCAGATCGGCAGTTCTTC. This translates into CASSFGGISDRQFF.

The chain joins TRBV11-2 to TRBJ2-7; 12 nucleotides align to TRBD2. The V and J ends lost 5 bases and 1 base, in that order; junction bases with no gene match: 12. The CDR3 contains 18 residues. Germline-derived CDR1 and CDR2 are SGHAT and FQNNGV. This CDR3 reads CASSLRRLAGETSYEQYF. CDR3 coding DNA: TGTGCCAGCAGCCTCCGACGACTAGCGGGAGAGACGTCCTACGAGCAGTACTTC.

The chain recombines TRBV11-2 with TRBJ2-7; 7 nucleotides line up with TRBD1. This CDR3 is 14 amino acids long. The junction had 3 bases not matched to a gene; V was cut back by 3 bases and J by 1 base. Per germline, CDR1 SGHAT and CDR2 FQNNGV. The CDR3 DNA is TGTGCCAGCAGCTTCGCGACAGGGTCCTACGAGCAGTACTTC. It encodes CASSFATGSYEQYF. Full variable domain (outside the CDR3, taken from reference TRBV11-2 and TRBJ2-7): EAGVAQSPRYKIIEKRQSVAFWCNPISGHATLYWYQQILGQGPKLLIQFQNNGVVDDSQLPKDRFSAERLKGVDSTLKIQPAKLEDSAVYLCASSFATGSYEQYFGPGTRLTVT.

A few counts support this clone. The chain recombines TRBV29-1 with TRBJ1-1; D may be TRBD1 (6 bases). Germline lookup yields CDR1 SQVTM and CDR2 ANQGSEA. The CDR3 consists of 15 residues. Trimming cost V 3 bases and J 4 bases, with 18 bases left between them. CDR3 DNA sequence: TGCAGCGTTGAGGCCTGGAGGGGGGAGGGCACTGAAGCTTTCTTT. As protein: CSVEAWRGEGTEAFF. Using reference TRBV29-1 and TRBJ1-1 for the parts outside the CDR3, the full variable domain is SAVISQKPSRDICQRGTSLTIQCQVDSQVTMMFWYRQQPGQSLTLIATANQGSEATYESGFVIDKFPISRPNLTFSTLTVSNMSPEDSSIYLCSVEAWRGEGTEAFFGQGTRLTVV.

The CDR3 DNA sequence: TGTGCCAGCAGCTTCGGACTAGCGGGAGGGGCGACCCAGTACTTC. It translates to CASSFGLAGGATQYF. The chain joins TRBV7-2 to TRBJ2-5, with TRBD2 matching 15 bases. Germline V lookup: CDR1 SGHTA, CDR2 FQGNSA. V shed 3 bases and J 7 bases; nucleotides not matched to a gene: 3. The CDR3 runs to 15 residues.